This TCR beta chain was captured in a study of early T cells in non-severe SARS-CoV-2 infection. Study context: With bulk RNA from unsorted whole blood as input, sequencing yielded unpaired chains. Notes on the study in general: VDJdb-based annotation leaned toward anti-spike CD8 responses and missed private and CD4 specificities.

This clonotype was observed many times. No antigen is known for it. Unique molecular identifiers tagged individual cDNA molecules. TCRdb recomputed calls from the 5' RACE reads with MiXCR, one row per CDR3 protein. The sample lists approximately 26,000 distinct CDR3 sequences; about 5% were seen once. Germline-derived CDR1 and CDR2 are LNHDA and SQIVND (reference sequence). V gave up 3 bases and J gave up 4 bases; unmatched junction bases: 5. There are 15 residues in the CDR3. This chain joins TRBV19 and TRBJ2-3; TRBD2 matches 9 bases. Source material: whole blood. The origin of this receptor is an adult who was a healthcare worker with PCR-confirmed SARS-CoV-2 infection or an uninfected control (not recorded which). CDR3 coding DNA: TGTGCCAGTAGTATTATAGCGGGAGCGCCAGATACGCAGTATTTT. It encodes CASSIIAGAPDTQYF.